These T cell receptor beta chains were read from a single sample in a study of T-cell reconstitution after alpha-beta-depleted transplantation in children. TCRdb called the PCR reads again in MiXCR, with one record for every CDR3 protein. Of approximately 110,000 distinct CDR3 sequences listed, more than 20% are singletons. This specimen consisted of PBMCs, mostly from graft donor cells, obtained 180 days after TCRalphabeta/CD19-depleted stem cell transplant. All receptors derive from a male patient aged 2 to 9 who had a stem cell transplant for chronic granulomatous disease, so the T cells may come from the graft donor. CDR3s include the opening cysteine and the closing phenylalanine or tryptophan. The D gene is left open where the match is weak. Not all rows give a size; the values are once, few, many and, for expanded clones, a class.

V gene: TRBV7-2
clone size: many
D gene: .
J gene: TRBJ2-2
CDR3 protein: CASSLEGGELFF
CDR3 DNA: TGTGCCAGCAGCTTAGAGGGCGGGGAGCTGTTTTTT

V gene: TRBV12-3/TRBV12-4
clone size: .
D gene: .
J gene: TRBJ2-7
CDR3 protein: CASSFGHEQYF
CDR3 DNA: TGTGCCAGCAGTTTTGGGCACGAGCAGTACTTC

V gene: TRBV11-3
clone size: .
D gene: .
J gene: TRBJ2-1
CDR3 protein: CASSSPSRPIEQFF
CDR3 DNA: TGTGCCAGCAGCTCCCCGTCTCGGCCTATTGAGCAGTTCTTC

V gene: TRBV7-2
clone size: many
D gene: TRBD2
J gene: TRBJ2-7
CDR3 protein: CASSLAVGTNPYEQYF
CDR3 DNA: TGTGCCAGCAGCTTAGCTGTTGGGACTAATCCTTACGAGCAGTACTTC

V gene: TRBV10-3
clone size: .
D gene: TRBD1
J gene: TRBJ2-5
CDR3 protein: CAIKQGALETQYF
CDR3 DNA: TGTGCCATCAAACAGGGGGCTTTAGAGACCCAGTACTTC

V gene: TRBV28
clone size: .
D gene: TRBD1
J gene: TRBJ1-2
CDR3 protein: CASSFGVFLGQSFYGYTF
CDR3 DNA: TGTGCCAGCAGTTTTGGGGTGTTTTTGGGACAGTCCTTCTATGGCTACACCTTC

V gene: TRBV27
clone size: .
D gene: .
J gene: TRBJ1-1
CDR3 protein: CASSLTPQRTEAFF
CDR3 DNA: TGTGCCAGCAGTCTCACACCGCAAAGGACTGAAGCTTTCTTT

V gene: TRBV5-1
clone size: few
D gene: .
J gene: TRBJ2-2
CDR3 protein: CASSPGVGAGELFF
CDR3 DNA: TGCGCCAGCAGCCCGGGTGTAGGGGCCGGGGAGCTGTTTTTT

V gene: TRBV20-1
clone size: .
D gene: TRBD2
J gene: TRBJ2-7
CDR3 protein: CSAVGTSVSYEQYF
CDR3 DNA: TGCAGTGCGGTCGGGACTAGCGTTTCCTACGAGCAGTACTTC

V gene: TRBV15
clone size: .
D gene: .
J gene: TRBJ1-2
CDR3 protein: CATSRDLSNYGYTF
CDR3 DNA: TGTGCCACCAGCAGAGATCTGAGTAACTATGGCTACACCTTC

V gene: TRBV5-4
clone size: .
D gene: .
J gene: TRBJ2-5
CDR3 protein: CASSLENHVWETQYF
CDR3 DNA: TGTGCCAGCAGCTTGGAGAATCACGTTTGGGAGACCCAGTACTTC

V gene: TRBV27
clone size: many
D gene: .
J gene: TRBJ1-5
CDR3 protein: CASRPLGGALNQPQHF
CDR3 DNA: TGTGCCAGCAGACCCTTGGGAGGCGCCCTCAATCAGCCCCAGCATTTT

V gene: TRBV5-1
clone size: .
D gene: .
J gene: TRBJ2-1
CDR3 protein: CASSTARGNYNEQFF
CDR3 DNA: TGCGCCAGCAGTACCGCCCGAGGGAACTACAATGAGCAGTTCTTC

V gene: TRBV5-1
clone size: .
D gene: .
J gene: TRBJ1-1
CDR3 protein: CASSLGRGNYMNTEAFF
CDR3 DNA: TGCGCCAGCAGCTTGGGTAGGGGTAACTACATGAACACTGAAGCTTTCTTT

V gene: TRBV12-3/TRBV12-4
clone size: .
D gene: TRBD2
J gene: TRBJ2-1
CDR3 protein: CASRRLAGESSYNEQFF
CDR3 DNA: TGTGCCAGCAGGAGACTAGCGGGGGAGAGCTCCTACAATGAGCAGTTCTTC

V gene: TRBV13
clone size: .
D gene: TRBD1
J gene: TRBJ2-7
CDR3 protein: CASSPGQGANEQYF
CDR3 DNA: TGTGCCAGCAGCCCGGGACAGGGGGCAAACGAGCAGTACTTC

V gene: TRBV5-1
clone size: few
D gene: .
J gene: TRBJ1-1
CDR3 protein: CASSLAPGNTEAFF
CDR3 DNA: TGCGCCAGCAGCTTGGCCCCAGGGAACACTGAAGCTTTCTTT

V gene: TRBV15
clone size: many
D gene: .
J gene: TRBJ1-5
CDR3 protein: CATSRDGSRGSNQPQHF
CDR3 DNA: TGTGCCACCAGCAGAGATGGGTCCAGGGGTAGCAATCAGCCCCAGCATTTT

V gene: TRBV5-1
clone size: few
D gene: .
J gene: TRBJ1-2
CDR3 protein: CASSLVPREGYTF
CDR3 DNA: TGCGCCAGCAGCTTGGTCCCTCGAGAGGGCTACACCTTC

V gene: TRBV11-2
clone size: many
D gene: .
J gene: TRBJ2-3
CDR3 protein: CASSIDRSSTDTQYF
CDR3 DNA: TGTGCCAGCAGCATAGACAGGTCTAGCACAGATACGCAGTATTTT

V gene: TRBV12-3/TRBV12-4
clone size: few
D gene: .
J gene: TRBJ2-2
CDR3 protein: CASSRSTHWRTGELFF
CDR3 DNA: TGTGCCAGCAGCCGCTCGACACACTGGAGGACCGGGGAGCTGTTTTTT

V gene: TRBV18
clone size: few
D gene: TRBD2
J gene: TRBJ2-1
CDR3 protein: CASSPRTSGGVFNEQFF
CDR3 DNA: TGTGCCAGCTCACCACGGACTAGCGGGGGGGTCTTCAATGAGCAGTTCTTC

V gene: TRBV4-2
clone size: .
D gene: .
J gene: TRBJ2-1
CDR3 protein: CASSQVERIHEQFF
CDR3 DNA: TGTGCCAGCAGCCAAGTGGAGAGGATCCATGAGCAGTTCTTC

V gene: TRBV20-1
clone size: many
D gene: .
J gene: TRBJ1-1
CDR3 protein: CSATENTEAFF
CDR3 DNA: TGCAGTGCTACCGAAAACACTGAAGCTTTCTTT

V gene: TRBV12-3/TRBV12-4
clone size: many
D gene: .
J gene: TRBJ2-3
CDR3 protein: CASSSASPTQYF
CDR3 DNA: TGTGCCAGCAGCTCGGCCTCCCCCACGCAGTATTTT

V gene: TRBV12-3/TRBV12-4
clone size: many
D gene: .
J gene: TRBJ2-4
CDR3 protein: CASSLLRDVNIQYF
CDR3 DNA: TGTGCCAGCAGTTTATTACGGGACGTAAACATTCAGTACTTC

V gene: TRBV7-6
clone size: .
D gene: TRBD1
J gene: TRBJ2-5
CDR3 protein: CASSLSTGAEGWETQYF
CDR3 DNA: TGTGCCAGCAGCTTATCGACAGGGGCAGAGGGTTGGGAGACCCAGTACTTC

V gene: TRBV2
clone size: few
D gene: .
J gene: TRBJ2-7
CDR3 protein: CASTRWGFYEQYF
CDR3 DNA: TGTGCCAGCACCCGATGGGGGTTCTACGAGCAGTACTTC

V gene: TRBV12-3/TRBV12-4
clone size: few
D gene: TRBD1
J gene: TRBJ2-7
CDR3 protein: CASSPFTGESYEQYF
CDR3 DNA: TGTGCCAGCAGCCCATTCACAGGGGAGTCCTACGAGCAGTACTTC

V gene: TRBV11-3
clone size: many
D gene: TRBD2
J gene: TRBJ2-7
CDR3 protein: CASSLARGAGGEQYF
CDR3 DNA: TGTGCCAGCAGCTTAGCCCGCGGAGCGGGAGGCGAGCAGTACTTC

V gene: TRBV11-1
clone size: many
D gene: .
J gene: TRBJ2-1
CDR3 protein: CASRYDSGVRDEQFF
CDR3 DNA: TGTGCCAGCAGATACGACTCGGGAGTTCGTGATGAGCAGTTCTTC

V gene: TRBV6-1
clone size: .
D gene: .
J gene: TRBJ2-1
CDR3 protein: CASSWGRGMNNEQFF
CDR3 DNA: TGTGCCAGCAGCTGGGGCAGGGGTATGAACAATGAGCAGTTCTTC

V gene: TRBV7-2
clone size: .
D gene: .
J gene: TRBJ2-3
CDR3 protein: CASSRRADTQYF
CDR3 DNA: TGTGCCAGCAGCCGTCGTGCAGATACGCAGTATTTT

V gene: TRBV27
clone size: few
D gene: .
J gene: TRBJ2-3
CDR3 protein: CASSFLSGDTQYF
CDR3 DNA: TGTGCCAGCAGTTTTTTATCTGGAGATACGCAGTATTTT

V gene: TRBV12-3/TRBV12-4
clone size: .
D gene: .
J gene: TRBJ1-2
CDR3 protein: CASSSMGRGYGYTF
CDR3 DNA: TGTGCCAGCAGCAGCATGGGTCGGGGCTATGGCTACACCTTC

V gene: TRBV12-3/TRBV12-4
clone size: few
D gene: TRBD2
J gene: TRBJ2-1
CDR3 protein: CASSLPPSGYNEQFF
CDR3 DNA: TGTGCCAGCAGTTTACCGCCTAGCGGCTACAATGAGCAGTTCTTC

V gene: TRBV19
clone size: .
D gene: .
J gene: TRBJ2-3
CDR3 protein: CASSMGANTQYF
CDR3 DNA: TGTGCCAGTAGTATGGGAGCGAATACGCAGTATTTT

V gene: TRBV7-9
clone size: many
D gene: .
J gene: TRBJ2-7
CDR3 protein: CATRSSQPYEQYF
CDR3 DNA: TGTGCCACCCGGAGCAGCCAACCCTACGAGCAGTACTTC

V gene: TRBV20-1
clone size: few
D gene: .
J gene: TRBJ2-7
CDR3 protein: CSALGGPYEQYF
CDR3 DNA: TGCAGTGCCCTGGGGGGACCTTACGAGCAGTACTTC

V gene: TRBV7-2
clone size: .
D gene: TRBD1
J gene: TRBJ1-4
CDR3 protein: CASSFDRGGEKLFF
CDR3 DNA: TGTGCCAGCAGCTTTGACAGGGGCGGGGAAAAACTGTTTTTT

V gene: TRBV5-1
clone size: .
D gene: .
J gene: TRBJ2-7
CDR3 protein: CASSPAELGGREQYF
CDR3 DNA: TGCGCCAGCAGCCCCGCAGAGCTAGGGGGTCGCGAGCAGTACTTC

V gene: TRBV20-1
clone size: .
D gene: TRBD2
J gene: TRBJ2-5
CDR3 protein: CSASGRQVETQYF
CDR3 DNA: TGCAGTGCTAGCGGGAGGCAGGTGGAGACCCAGTACTTC

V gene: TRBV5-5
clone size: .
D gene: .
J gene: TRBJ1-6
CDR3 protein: CASSQVYRDSPLHF
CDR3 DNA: TGTGCCAGCAGCCAGGTCTACAGAGATTCACCCCTCCACTTT

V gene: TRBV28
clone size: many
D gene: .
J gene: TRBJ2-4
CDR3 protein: CASTEEGRHAKNIQYF
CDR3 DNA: TGTGCCAGCACCGAGGAGGGCCGTCACGCCAAAAACATTCAGTACTTC

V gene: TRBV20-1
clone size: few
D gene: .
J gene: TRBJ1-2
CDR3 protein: CSASGANTF
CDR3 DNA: TGCAGTGCTAGTGGTGCGAACACCTTC

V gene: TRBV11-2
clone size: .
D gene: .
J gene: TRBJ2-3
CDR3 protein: CASSLKVGGLGTDTQYF
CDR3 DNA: TGTGCCAGCAGCTTAAAAGTGGGGGGGCTCGGCACAGATACGCAGTATTTT

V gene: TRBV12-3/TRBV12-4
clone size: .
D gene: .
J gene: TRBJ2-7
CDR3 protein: CASSFMEGSVEQYF
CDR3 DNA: TGTGCCAGCAGTTTTATGGAGGGTTCAGTCGAGCAGTACTTC

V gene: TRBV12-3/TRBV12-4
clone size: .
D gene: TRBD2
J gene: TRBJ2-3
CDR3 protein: CASSFGRGSTDTQYF
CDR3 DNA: TGTGCCAGCAGTTTTGGGCGGGGGAGCACAGATACGCAGTATTTT

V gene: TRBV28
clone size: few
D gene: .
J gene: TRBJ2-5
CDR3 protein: CASSFLQETQYF
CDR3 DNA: TGTGCCAGCAGTTTCCTCCAGGAGACCCAGTACTTC

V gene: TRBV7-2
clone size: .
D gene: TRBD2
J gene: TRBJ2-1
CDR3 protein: CASSFLLTSGGNEQFF
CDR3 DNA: TGTGCCAGCAGCTTTTTGCTGACTAGCGGGGGAAATGAGCAGTTCTTC

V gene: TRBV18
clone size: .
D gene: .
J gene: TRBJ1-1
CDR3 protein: CASSPTGHMNTEAFF
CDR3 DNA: TGTGCCAGCTCACCAACCGGGCACATGAACACTGAAGCTTTCTTT

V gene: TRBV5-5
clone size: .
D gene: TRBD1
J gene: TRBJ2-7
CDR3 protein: CASSIGQGTYEQYF
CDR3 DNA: TGTGCCAGCAGCATAGGACAGGGGACGTACGAGCAGTACTTC